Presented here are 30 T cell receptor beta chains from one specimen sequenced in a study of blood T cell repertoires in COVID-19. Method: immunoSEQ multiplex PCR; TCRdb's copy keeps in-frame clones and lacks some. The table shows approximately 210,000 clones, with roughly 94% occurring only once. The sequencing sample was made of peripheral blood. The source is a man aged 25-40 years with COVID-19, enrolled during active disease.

CDR3 coding DNA: TGTGCCAGCATGGCGGGGGGCCCCCCTCAAGAGACCCAGTACTTC. Its translation: CASMAGGPPQETQYF. The gene calls are TRBV2 and TRBJ2-5; 8 bases fit TRBD2. V lost 7 bases and J lost 2; bases outside the gene matches: 9. Germline V gives CDR1 SNHLY, CDR2 FYNNEI. This CDR3 is 15 amino acids long.

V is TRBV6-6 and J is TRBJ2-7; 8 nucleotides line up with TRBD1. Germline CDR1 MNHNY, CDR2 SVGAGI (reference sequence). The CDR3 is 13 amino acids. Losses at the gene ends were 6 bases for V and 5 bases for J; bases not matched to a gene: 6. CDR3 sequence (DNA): TGTGCCAGCAGGTTACAGGGGGACCACGAGCAGTACTTC. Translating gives CASRLQGDHEQYF.

The CDR3 sequence is CASRNRAAGANTGELFF. CDR3 bases: TGTGCCAGCAGGAACAGGGCGGCGGGGGCGAACACCGGGGAGCTGTTTTTT. The chain couples TRBV27 to TRBJ2-2; a possible D gene is TRBD2 (7 bases). Looked up from germline, CDR1 is MNHEY and CDR2 is SMNVEV (reference sequence). The CDR3 has 17 residues. V lost 6 bases and J 0 bases, leaving 17 bases between the germline ends.

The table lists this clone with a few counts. The CDR3 DNA follows: TGTGCCAGCAGCTTGACCATCGCTAGGGGAGGCACTGAAGCTTTCTTT. It is translated as CASSLTIARGGTEAFF. V gene TRBV7-2 combines with J gene TRBJ1-1; a possible D gene is TRBD1 (5 bases). V dropped 3 bases and J dropped 4 bases, with 18 bases sitting between them. The germline V gene encodes CDR1 SGHTA and CDR2 FQGNSA. The CDR3 is 16 residues long.

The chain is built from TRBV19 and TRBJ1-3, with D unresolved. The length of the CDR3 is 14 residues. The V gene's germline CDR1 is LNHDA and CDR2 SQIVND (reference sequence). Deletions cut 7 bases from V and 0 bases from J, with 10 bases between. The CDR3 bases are TGTGCCAGTACCGAGGGTCTCTCTGGAAACACCATATATTTT. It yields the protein CASTEGLSGNTIYF.

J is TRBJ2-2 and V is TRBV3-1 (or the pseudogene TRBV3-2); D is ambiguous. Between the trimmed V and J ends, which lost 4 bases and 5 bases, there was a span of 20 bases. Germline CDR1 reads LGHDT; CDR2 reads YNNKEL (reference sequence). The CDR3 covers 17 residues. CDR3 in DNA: TGTGCCAGCAGCCCCCATCAGGCACGGCTGATAACCGGGGAGCTGTTTTTT. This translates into CASSPHQARLITGELFF.

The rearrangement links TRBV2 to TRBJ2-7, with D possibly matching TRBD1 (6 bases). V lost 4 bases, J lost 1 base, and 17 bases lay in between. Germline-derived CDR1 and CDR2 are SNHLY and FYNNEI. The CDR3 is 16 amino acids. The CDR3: CASSGTVRVGSYEQYF. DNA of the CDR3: TGTGCCAGCAGTGGGACAGTCAGGGTCGGATCCTACGAGCAGTACTTC.

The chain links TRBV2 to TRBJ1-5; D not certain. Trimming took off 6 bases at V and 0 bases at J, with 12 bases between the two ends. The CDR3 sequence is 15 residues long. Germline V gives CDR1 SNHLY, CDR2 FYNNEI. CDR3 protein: CASSLETGSNQPQHF. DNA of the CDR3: TGTGCCAGCAGCCTGGAGACGGGTAGCAATCAGCCCCAGCATTTT. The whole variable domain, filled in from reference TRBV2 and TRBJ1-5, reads EPEVTQTPSHQVTQMGQEVILRCVPISNHLYFYWYRQILGQKVEFLVSFYNNEISEKSEIFDDQFSVERPDGSNFTLKIRSTKLEDSAMYFCASSLETGSNQPQHFGDGTRLSIL.

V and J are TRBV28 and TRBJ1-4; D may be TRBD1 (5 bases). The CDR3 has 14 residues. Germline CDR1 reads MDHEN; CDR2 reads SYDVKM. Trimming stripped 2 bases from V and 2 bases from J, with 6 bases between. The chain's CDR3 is CASSLGGTNEKLFF. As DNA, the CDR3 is TGTGCCAGCAGTTTAGGGGGGACTAATGAAAAACTGTTTTTT.

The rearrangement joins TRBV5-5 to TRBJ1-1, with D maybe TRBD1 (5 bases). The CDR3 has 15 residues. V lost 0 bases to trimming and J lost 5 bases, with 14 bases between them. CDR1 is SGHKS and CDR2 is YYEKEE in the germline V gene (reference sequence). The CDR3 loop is CASSLEGEGRTEAFF. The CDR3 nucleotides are TGTGCCAGCAGCTTGGAGGGCGAGGGGAGGACTGAAGCTTTCTTT. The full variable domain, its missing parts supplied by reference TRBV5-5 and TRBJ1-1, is DAGVTQSPTHLIKTRGQQVTLRCSPISGHKSVSWYQQVLGQGPQFIFQYYEKEERGRGNFPDRFSARQFPNYSSELNVNALLLGDSALYLCASSLEGEGRTEAFFGQGTRLTVV.

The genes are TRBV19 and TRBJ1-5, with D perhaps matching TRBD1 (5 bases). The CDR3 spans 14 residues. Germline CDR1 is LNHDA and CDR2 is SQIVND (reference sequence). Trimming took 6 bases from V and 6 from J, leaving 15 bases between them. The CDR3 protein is CASRRSGQGQPQHF. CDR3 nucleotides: TGTGCCAGTAGACGGTCAGGGCAGGGTCAGCCCCAGCATTTT.

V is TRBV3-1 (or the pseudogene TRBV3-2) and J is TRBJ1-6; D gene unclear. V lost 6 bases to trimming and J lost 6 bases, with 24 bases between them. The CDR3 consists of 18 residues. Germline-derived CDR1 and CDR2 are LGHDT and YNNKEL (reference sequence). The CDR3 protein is CASSPYHPRGDLNSPLHF. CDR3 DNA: TGTGCCAGCAGTCCCTATCACCCGCGGGGTGATCTTAATTCACCCCTCCACTTT.

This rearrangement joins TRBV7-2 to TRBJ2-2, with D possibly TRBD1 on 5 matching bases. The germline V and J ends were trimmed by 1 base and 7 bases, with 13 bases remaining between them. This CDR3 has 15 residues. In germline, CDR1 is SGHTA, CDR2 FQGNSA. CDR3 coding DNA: TGTGCCAGCAGCTTAGACCCAGGGTATGGCGGGGAGCTGTTTTTT. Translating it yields CASSLDPGYGGELFF.

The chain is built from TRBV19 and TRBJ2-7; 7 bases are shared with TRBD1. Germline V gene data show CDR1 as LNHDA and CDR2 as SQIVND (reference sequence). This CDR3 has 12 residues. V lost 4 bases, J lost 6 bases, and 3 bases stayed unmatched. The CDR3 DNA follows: TGTGCCAGTAGTAGACAGGGACGCGAGCAGTACTTC. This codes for CASSRQGREQYF.

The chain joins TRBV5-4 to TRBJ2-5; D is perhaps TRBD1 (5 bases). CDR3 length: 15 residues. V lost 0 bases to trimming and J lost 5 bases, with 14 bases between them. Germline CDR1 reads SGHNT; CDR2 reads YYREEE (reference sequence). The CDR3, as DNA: TGTGCCAGCAGCTTGGGTGGGGCGACTGGGGAGACCCAGTACTTC. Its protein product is CASSLGGATGETQYF.

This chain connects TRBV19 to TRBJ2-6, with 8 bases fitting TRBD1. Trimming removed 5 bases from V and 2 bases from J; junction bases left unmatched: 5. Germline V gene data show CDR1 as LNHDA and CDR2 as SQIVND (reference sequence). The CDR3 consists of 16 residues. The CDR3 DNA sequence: TGTGCCAGTAGTCAGGTACAGGGGGCTGGGGCCAACGTCCTGACTTTC. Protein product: CASSQVQGAGANVLTF.

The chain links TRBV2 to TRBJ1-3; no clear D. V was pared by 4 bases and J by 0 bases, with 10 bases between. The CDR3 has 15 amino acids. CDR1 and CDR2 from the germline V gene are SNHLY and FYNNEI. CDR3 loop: CASSGTGSSGNTIYF. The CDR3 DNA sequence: TGTGCCAGCAGTGGGACTGGGAGCTCTGGAAACACCATATATTTT.

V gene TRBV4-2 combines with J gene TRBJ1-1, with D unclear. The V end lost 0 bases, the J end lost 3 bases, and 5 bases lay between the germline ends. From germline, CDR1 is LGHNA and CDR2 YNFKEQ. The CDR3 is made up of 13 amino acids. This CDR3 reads CASSQERDTEAFF. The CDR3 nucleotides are TGTGCCAGCAGCCAAGAGAGAGACACTGAAGCTTTCTTT.

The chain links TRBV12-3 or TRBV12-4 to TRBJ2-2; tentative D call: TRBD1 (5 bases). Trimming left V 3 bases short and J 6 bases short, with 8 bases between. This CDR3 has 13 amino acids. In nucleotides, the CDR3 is TGTGCCAGCAGTTTTAAAGGGGCCGGGGAGCTGTTTTTT. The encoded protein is CASSFKGAGELFF.

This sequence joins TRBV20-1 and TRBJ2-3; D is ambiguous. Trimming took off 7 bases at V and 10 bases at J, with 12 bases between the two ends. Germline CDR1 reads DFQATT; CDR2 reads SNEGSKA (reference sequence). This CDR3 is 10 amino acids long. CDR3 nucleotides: TGCAGTGTAGCCCCATCGGCGCAGTATTTT. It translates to CSVAPSAQYF.

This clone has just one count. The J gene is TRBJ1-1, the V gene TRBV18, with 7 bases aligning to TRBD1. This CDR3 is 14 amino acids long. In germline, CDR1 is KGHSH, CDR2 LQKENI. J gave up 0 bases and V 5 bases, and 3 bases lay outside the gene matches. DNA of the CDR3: TGTGCCAGCTCATCAACAGGGGTGAACACTGAAGCTTTCTTT. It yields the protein CASSSTGVNTEAFF.

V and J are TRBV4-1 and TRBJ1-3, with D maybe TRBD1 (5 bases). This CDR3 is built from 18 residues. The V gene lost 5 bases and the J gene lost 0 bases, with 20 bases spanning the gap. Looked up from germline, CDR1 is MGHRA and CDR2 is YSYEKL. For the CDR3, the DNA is TGCGCCAGCAGCAAGATTGGGGACTCCTCGAGCTCTGGAAACACCATATATTTT. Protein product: CASSKIGDSSSSGNTIYF.

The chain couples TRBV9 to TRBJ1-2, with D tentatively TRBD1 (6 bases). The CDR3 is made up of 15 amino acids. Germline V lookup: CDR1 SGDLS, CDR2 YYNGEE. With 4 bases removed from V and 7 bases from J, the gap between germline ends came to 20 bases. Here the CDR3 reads CASSPQQAGVPGYTF. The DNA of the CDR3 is TGTGCCAGCAGCCCCCAGCAGGCAGGGGTCCCTGGCTACACCTTC.

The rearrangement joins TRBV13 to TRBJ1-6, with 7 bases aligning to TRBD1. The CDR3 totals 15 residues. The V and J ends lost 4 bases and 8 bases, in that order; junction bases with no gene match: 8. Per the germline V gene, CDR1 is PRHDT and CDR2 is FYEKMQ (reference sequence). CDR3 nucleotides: TGTGCCAGCAGCTCCGGGACAGAGAGATATTCACCCCTCCACTTT. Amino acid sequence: CASSSGTERYSPLHF.

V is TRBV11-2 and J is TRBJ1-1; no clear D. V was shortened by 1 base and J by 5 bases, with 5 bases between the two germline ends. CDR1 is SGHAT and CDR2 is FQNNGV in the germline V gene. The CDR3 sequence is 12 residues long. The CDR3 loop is CASSLAVTEAFF. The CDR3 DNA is TGTGCCAGCAGCTTAGCAGTTACTGAAGCTTTCTTT. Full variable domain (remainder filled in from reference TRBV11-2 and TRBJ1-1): EAGVAQSPRYKIIEKRQSVAFWCNPISGHATLYWYQQILGQGPKLLIQFQNNGVVDDSQLPKDRFSAERLKGVDSTLKIQPAKLEDSAVYLCASSLAVTEAFFGQGTRLTVV.

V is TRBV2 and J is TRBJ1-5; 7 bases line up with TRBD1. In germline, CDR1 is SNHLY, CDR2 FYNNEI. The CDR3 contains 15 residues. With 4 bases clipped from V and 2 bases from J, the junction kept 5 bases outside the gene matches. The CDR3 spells CASSVGGGGNQPQHF. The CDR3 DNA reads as TGTGCCAGCAGTGTTGGAGGGGGCGGCAATCAGCCCCAGCATTTT.

This chain's CDR3 is CASSHTSLDSYEQYF. DNA of the CDR3: TGTGCCAGCAGCCACACATCCTTGGACAGCTACGAGCAGTACTTC. The chain combines TRBV3-1 (or the pseudogene TRBV3-2) with TRBJ2-7; D is perhaps TRBD1 (6 bases). This CDR3 comprises 15 residues. V lost 3 bases, J lost 3 bases, and 15 bases lay in between. Per germline, CDR1 LGHDT and CDR2 YNNKEL (reference sequence).

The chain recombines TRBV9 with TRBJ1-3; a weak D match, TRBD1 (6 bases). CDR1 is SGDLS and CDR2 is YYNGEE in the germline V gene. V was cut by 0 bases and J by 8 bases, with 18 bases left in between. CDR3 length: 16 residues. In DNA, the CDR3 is TGTGCCAGCAGCGTAGCCCCCACACGGGGGGCCGACACCATATATTTT. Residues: CASSVAPTRGADTIYF.

In DNA, the CDR3 is TGTGCCAGCAGCGCAGGGACAGGGGCCAGCTCCTACAATGAGCAGTTCTTC. It yields the protein CASSAGTGASSYNEQFF. The genes are TRBV7-3 and TRBJ2-1; 10 bases map to TRBD1. The V gene end was trimmed by 5 bases and the J gene end by 0 bases; junction bases not matched to a gene: 7. The CDR3 length is 17 residues. Germline V lookup: CDR1 SGHTA, CDR2 FQGTGA.

Here the CDR3 reads CSVVNTRQIAKNIQYF. CDR3 DNA sequence: TGCAGCGTTGTGAATACCCGACAGATAGCCAAAAACATTCAGTACTTC. The chain employs TRBV29-1 and TRBJ2-4; possibly TRBD1 for D (5 bases). V was clipped by 4 bases and J by 0 bases, with 16 bases between them. Germline V lookup: CDR1 SQVTM, CDR2 ANQGSEA. The CDR3 is 16 residues long. Full variable domain (missing parts from reference TRBV29-1 and TRBJ2-4): SAVISQKPSRDICQRGTSLTIQCQVDSQVTMMFWYRQQPGQSLTLIATANQGSEATYESGFVIDKFPISRPNLTFSTLTVSNMSPEDSSIYLCSVVNTRQIAKNIQYFGAGTRLSVL.